These 17 T cell receptor beta chains originate from one sample sequenced in a study of shared clonotypes between healthy human individuals. Only in-frame clones appear in the TCRdb table, and some are missing; sequencing was by immunoSEQ multiplex PCR. The data contain roughly 2,500,000 clones, 93% of them seen just once; the ten biggest clones take up about 0.39%. Sequencing was performed on naive CD4+ T cells from PBMCs. Subset of the sample: CD45RA+ positively selected. Source of these receptors: a man aged 18 to 29 in good health. Some clones in this sample may be carry-over from other donors' samples.

The V and J genes are TRBV27 and TRBJ2-6; TRBD1 agrees at 7 bases. Per the germline V gene, CDR1 is MNHEY and CDR2 is SMNVEV (reference sequence). The J segment lost 0 bases and the V segment lost 3 bases, leaving 8 bases of the junction unmatched. The CDR3 is 18 residues long. Here the CDR3 reads CASSFRWQGVSGANVLTF. CDR3 bases: TGTGCCAGCAGTTTTCGGTGGCAGGGGGTCTCTGGGGCCAACGTCCTGACTTTC.

The chain joins TRBV18 to TRBJ2-3, with TRBD1 identical over 7 bases. Looked up from germline, CDR1 is KGHSH and CDR2 is LQKENI. Unmatched junction bases numbered 6, after V lost 1 base and J lost 2 bases. CDR3 length: 16 amino acids. The CDR3 DNA sequence: TGTGCCAGCTCACCACTGAGACAGGGAATCACAGATACGCAGTATTTT. Translated, it gives CASSPLRQGITDTQYF.

This chain connects TRBV30 to TRBJ1-2; D ambiguous. Looked up from germline, CDR1 is GTSNPN and CDR2 is SVGIG (reference sequence). The CDR3 sequence is 15 residues long. Trimming shortened V by 7 bases and J by 0 bases, and 18 bases separated the two germline ends. CDR3: CASLGGGRSNYGYTF. The CDR3 bases are TGTGCCTCCCTCGGAGGTGGTCGCTCTAACTATGGCTACACCTTC.

The sample holds one count of this clone. The sample contains more than one DNA sequence encoding this CDR3. DNA of the CDR3: TGCAGCGTTGGGGCCGGGAGCTCTTACGAGCAGTACTTC. Translation gives CSVGAGSSYEQYF. J is TRBJ2-7 and V is TRBV29-1, with D possibly being TRBD2 (6 bases). CDR1 is SQVTM and CDR2 is ANQGSEA in the germline V gene. The length of the CDR3 is 13 residues. V was clipped by 4 bases and J by 4 bases, with 14 bases between them.

This chain uses TRBV9 with TRBJ2-3, with D maybe TRBD2 (5 bases). CDR1 and CDR2 (germline): SGDLS, YYNGEE. This CDR3 region has 16 residues. The germline V and J ends were trimmed by 4 bases and 0 bases, with 15 bases remaining between them. CDR3 loop: CASSPGVDSSTDTQYF. CDR3 nucleotide sequence: TGTGCCAGCAGCCCCGGGGTGGATAGTAGCACAGATACGCAGTATTTT.

The J gene is TRBJ2-7, the V gene TRBV7-2; D is unclear. The V gene's germline CDR1 is SGHTA and CDR2 FQGNSA. Trimming took off 6 bases at V and 2 bases at J, with 14 bases between the two ends. The CDR3 runs 14 residues. CDR3 loop: CASRLITETYEQYF. The CDR3 DNA is TGTGCCAGCAGGCTTATTACAGAGACCTACGAGCAGTACTTC.

The chain combines TRBV27 with TRBJ2-2, with 8 bases that match TRBD1. J was trimmed by 0 bases and V by 7 bases; bases with no gene match: 10. Germline CDR1 and CDR2: MNHEY and SMNVEV (reference sequence). The CDR3 runs 17 residues. The DNA of the CDR3 is TGTGCCAGCACCACGAACCTGGGACAGGCGAACACCGGGGAGCTGTTTTTT. This translates into CASTTNLGQANTGELFF.

The gene calls are TRBV5-5 and TRBJ2-5, with TRBD2 as a possible D gene (5 bases). CDR1 is SGHKS and CDR2 is YYEKEE in the germline V gene (reference sequence). There are 14 residues in the CDR3. V lost 0 bases and J 5 bases, leaving 11 bases between the germline ends. CDR3 region: CASSLGGRVETQYF. The CDR3 coding sequence is TGTGCCAGCAGCTTGGGCGGGCGCGTGGAGACCCAGTACTTC.

The genes are TRBV7-3 and TRBJ2-1; 10 positions match TRBD2. Looked up from germline, CDR1 is SGHTA and CDR2 is FQGTGA. Trimming at V came to 6 bases and at J to 10 bases, leaving 9 bases not matched to a gene. CDR3 length: 14 residues. The CDR3 reads CASSSSGRVREQFF. CDR3 nucleotides: TGTGCCAGCAGTTCCAGCGGGAGGGTTCGGGAGCAGTTCTTC.

This chain connects TRBV27 to TRBJ2-7, with D perhaps TRBD1 or TRBD2 (5 bases each). The CDR3 spans 12 residues. The V gene lost 10 bases and the J gene lost 3 bases, with 13 bases spanning the gap. The germline CDR1 and CDR2 sequences are MNHEY and SMNVEV (reference sequence). The CDR3 nucleotides are TGTGCCACCGGGACGACCCTCTACGAGCAGTACTTC. Its translation is CATGTTLYEQYF.

J is TRBJ2-3 and V is TRBV28, with 10 bases aligning to TRBD1. Trimming at V came to 5 bases and at J to 5 bases, leaving 10 bases not matched to a gene. The CDR3 runs 16 residues. Germline values: CDR1 MDHEN, CDR2 SYDVKM. The CDR3 DNA follows: TGTGCCAGCAGTCTCCCGGGACAGGGGCTAATAGATACGCAGTATTTT. This sequence encodes CASSLPGQGLIDTQYF.

The chain recombines TRBV28 with TRBJ2-7, with D perhaps assigned TRBD1 or TRBD2 (5 bases each). Trimming cost V 7 bases and J 4 bases, with 26 bases left between them. The CDR3 is made up of 17 amino acids. The germline V gene has CDR1 MDHEN and CDR2 SYDVKM. Here the CDR3 reads CASTDPGPHLKGYEQYF. The CDR3 region has the DNA TGTGCCAGCACCGATCCGGGACCCCATTTGAAAGGTTACGAGCAGTACTTC.

This clone was found once. The chain has TRBV6-1 and TRBJ2-5, with 12 bases aligning to TRBD1. After removal of 4 bases from V and 4 bases from J, the junction contained 4 bases not matched to a gene. The length of the CDR3 is 15 residues. Looked up from germline, CDR1 is MNHNS and CDR2 is SASEGT. The CDR3: CASSVGQGAGETQYF. CDR3 bases: TGTGCCAGCAGTGTGGGACAGGGGGCGGGAGAGACCCAGTACTTC.

The chain joins TRBV5-1 to TRBJ2-1; D possibly corresponds to TRBD2 (6 bases). The germline gives CDR1 SGHRS, CDR2 YFSETQ. This CDR3 spans 16 amino acids. V lost 0 bases and J lost 7, with 17 bases in between. CDR3 amino acids: CASSLGASGQKNEQFF. CDR3 sequence (DNA): TGCGCCAGCAGCTTGGGTGCGAGCGGGCAGAAAAATGAGCAGTTCTTC.

The V and J genes are TRBV28 and TRBJ1-6, with 10 positions matching TRBD1. The junction had 5 bases not matched to a gene; V was cut back by 6 bases and J by 6 bases. This CDR3 is built from 15 residues. Germline V lookup: CDR1 MDHEN, CDR2 SYDVKM. CDR3 protein: CASSLRQGANSPLHF. CDR3 in DNA: TGTGCCAGCAGCCTAAGACAGGGGGCTAATTCACCCCTCCACTTT. Variable domain in full (rest from reference TRBV28 and TRBJ1-6): DVKVTQSSRYLVKRTGEKVFLECVQDMDHENMFWYRQDPGLGLRLIYFSYDVKMKEKGDIPEGYSVSREKKERFSLILESASTNQTSMYLCASSLRQGANSPLHFGNGTRLTVT.

The chain has TRBV7-8 and TRBJ2-5, with 7 bases lining up with TRBD2. The CDR3 totals 14 residues. The V and J ends lost 5 bases and 5 bases, in that order; junction bases with no gene match: 8. Per germline, CDR1 SGHVS and CDR2 FQNEAQ. As DNA, the CDR3 is TGTGCCAGCAGCGAGCTGGGGGGGTGGGAGACCCAGTACTTC. It specifies CASSELGGWETQYF.

This rearrangement joins TRBV5-1 to TRBJ2-3; 11 bases fit TRBD2. The CDR3 loop spans 16 amino acids. CDR1 and CDR2 from the germline V gene are SGHRS and YFSETQ. Unmatched junction bases numbered 8, after V lost 2 bases and J lost 6 bases. Here the CDR3 reads CASSFIAGGESDTQYF. The CDR3 region has the DNA TGCGCCAGCAGCTTTATAGCGGGAGGGGAATCGGATACGCAGTATTTT.